The 5 T cell receptor beta chains below come from one sample, sequenced in a study of T cells in localized non-small cell lung cancer. Assay: immunoSEQ multiplex PCR; the TCRdb copy retains only in-frame clones and omits some. The sample has about 74,000 clones, less than 85% seen once. The starting material was peripheral blood, obtained before any cancer treatment. The receptors were sampled from a female donor over 55 with stage I lung adenocarcinoma.

The chain carries TRBV27 and TRBJ2-7, with 9 bases identical to TRBD1. Germline values: CDR1 MNHEY, CDR2 SMNVEV (reference sequence). This CDR3 spans 15 amino acids. After removal of 7 bases from V and 1 base from J, the junction contained 8 bases not matched to a gene. The CDR3 is CASTRGQGGSYEQYF. CDR3 coding DNA: TGTGCCAGCACACGGGGACAGGGTGGATCCTACGAGCAGTACTTC.

This clone was recorded once. This chain's CDR3 is CASSVESAGGQGTQYF. The CDR3, as DNA: TGTGCCAGCAGCGTAGAATCAGCGGGAGGGCAGGGTACGCAGTATTTT. This chain links TRBV9 with TRBJ2-3; 10 bases agree with TRBD2. The CDR3 contains 16 residues. The J segment lost 8 bases and the V segment lost 0 bases, leaving 9 bases of the junction unmatched. Germline lookup yields CDR1 SGDLS and CDR2 YYNGEE.

The gene calls are TRBV29-1 and TRBJ2-5, with TRBD2 matching over 8 bases. CDR1 and CDR2 (germline): SQVTM, ANQGSEA. The CDR3 sequence is 13 residues long. The V gene end was trimmed by 4 bases and the J gene end by 1 base; junction bases not matched to a gene: 2. The CDR3 is CSVAGGPQETQYF. In nucleotides, the CDR3 is TGCAGCGTTGCGGGAGGGCCCCAAGAGACCCAGTACTTC. Looking up the rest from reference TRBV29-1 and TRBJ2-5 gives the full variable domain: SAVISQKPSRDICQRGTSLTIQCQVDSQVTMMFWYRQQPGQSLTLIATANQGSEATYESGFVIDKFPISRPNLTFSTLTVSNMSPEDSSIYLCSVAGGPQETQYFGPGTRLLVL.

The chain is built from TRBV5-1 and TRBJ1-2, with unresolved D. The CDR3 loop spans 13 amino acids. V gave up 3 bases and J gave up 3 bases, with 9 bases separating them. Per the germline V gene, CDR1 is SGHRS and CDR2 is YFSETQ. DNA for the CDR3: TGCGCCAGCAGCTCCCTCGGGGACTATGGCTACACCTTC. Translated: CASSSLGDYGYTF.

The chain has TRBV6-4 and TRBJ1-1; D is unclear. This CDR3 has 14 amino acids. Trimming shortened V by 0 bases and J by 2 bases, and 7 bases separated the two germline ends. Looked up from germline, CDR1 is MRHNA and CDR2 is SNTAGT. CDR3 sequence (DNA): TGTGCCAGCAGTGACTCGAACAGAAACACTGAAGCTTTCTTT. Amino acids: CASSDSNRNTEAFF.